These 12 T cell receptor beta chains came from one sample sequenced in a study of CD8+ T cells in alopecia areata (dated 2018 in TCRdb). The library relied on the immunoSEQ multiplex PCR assay. RNA was extracted from all samples and reverse transcribed into cDNA as template for TCR sequencing. TCRdb took this table from immuneACCESS and kept in-frame rearrangements with V and J called. Such tables lack part of the clones; where checked against another copy, unresolved V genes explain under half of the gap, and the rest is unexplained. This sample is represented by some 95,000 clones; roughly 42% of them were singletons. Together, the top ten hold 0.79% of the sample. Input material: CD4+ T cells sorted from blood. These receptors originate from a human donor with alopecia areata.

As DNA, the CDR3 is TGTGCCAGCAGCTTAGGTGGGACAACTTATGGCTACACCTTC. Encoded protein: CASSLGGTTYGYTF. The genes are TRBV5-4 and TRBJ1-2; tentatively, D is TRBD1 (6 bases). The ends were cut back, 2 bases at V and 5 bases at J, with 13 bases in the middle. This CDR3 has 14 amino acids. CDR1 is SGHNT, CDR2 YYREEE, per germline (reference sequence).

The chain couples TRBV4-3 to TRBJ2-7, with D unclear. V lost 0 bases and J lost 4, with 7 bases in between. CDR3 length: 13 amino acids. Germline lookup yields CDR1 LGHNA and CDR2 YSLEER. The CDR3 reads CASSQDMAYEQYF. For the CDR3, the DNA is TGCGCCAGCAGCCAAGATATGGCGTACGAGCAGTACTTC.

The chain combines TRBV5-1 with TRBJ2-5; D is perhaps TRBD2 (6 bases). Germline CDR1 and CDR2: SGHRS and YFSETQ. The CDR3 runs 16 residues. The V end was cut by 0 bases, the J end by 2 bases, with 14 bases between. The CDR3 loop reads CASSLVAAGRQETQYF. In DNA, the CDR3 is TGCGCCAGCAGCTTGGTTGCCGCAGGGAGGCAAGAGACCCAGTACTTC. The full variable domain, completed using reference TRBV5-1 and TRBJ2-5, is KAGVTQTPRYLIKTRGQQVTLSCSPISGHRSVSWYQQTPGQGLQFLFEYFSETQRNKGNFPGRFSGRQFSNSRSEMNVSTLELGDSALYLCASSLVAAGRQETQYFGPGTRLLVL.

Only a few counts were recorded for this clone. The rearrangement uses TRBV18 and TRBJ2-5; D remains ambiguous. Deletions cut 2 bases from V and 5 bases from J, with 9 bases between. Germline V lookup: CDR1 KGHSH, CDR2 LQKENI. The CDR3 is 13 residues long. This chain's CDR3 is CASSPRVVETQYF. In DNA form, the CDR3 reads TGTGCCAGCTCACCAAGGGTAGTGGAGACCCAGTACTTC.

J is TRBJ2-5 and V is TRBV29-1; TRBD2 matches at 8 bases. Germline CDR1 and CDR2: SQVTM and ANQGSEA. J gave up 5 bases and V 4 bases, and 6 bases lay outside the gene matches. CDR3 length: 13 amino acids. CDR3 sequence: CSVGGLGMETQYF. Written as DNA, the CDR3 is TGCAGCGTTGGGGGACTAGGAATGGAGACCCAGTACTTC.

This clone has just a few counts. A junction end diverges from the germline sequence, so it may reflect a read error. This chain links TRBV29-1 with TRBJ2-1, with a possible D match to TRBD1 (6 bases). Germline-derived CDR1 and CDR2 are SQVTM and ANQGSEA. The CDR3 contains 14 residues. The CDR3 loop reads CSVEGTLGNNEQFF. The DNA for the CDR3 is TGCAGCGTGGAAGGGACACTGGGCAACAATGAGCAGTTCTTC.

The V gene is TRBV5-1, the J gene TRBJ2-7, with D perhaps TRBD1 or TRBD2 (5 bases each). Germline V CDR1 and CDR2: SGHRS, YFSETQ. Trimming removed 4 bases from V and 0 bases from J, with 11 bases in between. This CDR3 is 14 amino acids long. The CDR3: CASSRDGNSYEQYF. In nucleotides, the CDR3 is TGCGCCAGCAGCCGGGACGGCAACTCCTACGAGCAGTACTTC.

This chain links TRBV2 with TRBJ2-3, with D maybe TRBD2 (6 bases). CDR3 size: 13 residues. Germline V lookup: CDR1 SNHLY, CDR2 FYNNEI. The germline V and J ends were trimmed by 4 bases and 11 bases, with 16 bases remaining between them. The CDR3 nucleotides are TGTGCCAGCAGTGCGCCGGGCCGCGGGGAGCAGTATTTT. Its protein product is CASSAPGRGEQYF. Full variable domain (outside the CDR3, taken from reference TRBV2 and TRBJ2-3): EPEVTQTPSHQVTQMGQEVILRCVPISNHLYFYWYRQILGQKVEFLVSFYNNEISEKSEIFDDQFSVERPDGSNFTLKIRSTKLEDSAMYFCASSAPGRGEQYFGPGTRLTVL.

The genes are TRBV28 and TRBJ1-5, with a possible D match to TRBD1 (6 bases). V was trimmed by 2 bases and J by 4 bases, leaving 18 bases between them. Germline lookup yields CDR1 MDHEN and CDR2 SYDVKM. The CDR3 extends over 17 amino acids. CDR3 sequence reads: CASSLPKQGKGNQPQHF. The CDR3 nucleotides read TGTGCCAGCAGTTTACCGAAACAGGGTAAAGGGAATCAGCCCCAGCATTTT. Together with reference TRBV28 and TRBJ1-5, the CDR3 gives the full variable domain: DVKVTQSSRYLVKRTGEKVFLECVQDMDHENMFWYRQDPGLGLRLIYFSYDVKMKEKGDIPEGYSVSREKKERFSLILESASTNQTSMYLCASSLPKQGKGNQPQHFGDGTRLSIL.

The chain couples TRBV6-6 to TRBJ2-5, with D perhaps assigned TRBD1 or TRBD2 (6 bases each). The germline V gene encodes CDR1 MNHNY and CDR2 SVGAGI (reference sequence). Trimming took 6 bases from V and 7 from J, leaving 21 bases between them. The CDR3 runs to 15 residues. The CDR3 DNA reads as TGTGCCAGCAGACCTCTGATGGGGGGCACGGGGACCCAGTACTTC. This translates into CASRPLMGGTGTQYF.

V gene TRBV6-5 combines with J gene TRBJ1-2, with 7 bases fitting TRBD1. The germline V gene encodes CDR1 MNHEY and CDR2 SVGAGI. This CDR3 comprises 13 residues. Germline trimming cut 6 bases from V and 2 bases from J; bases unmatched to any gene: 3. The CDR3 is CASSRQGNYGYTF. In DNA, the CDR3 is TGTGCCAGCAGCCGACAGGGCAACTATGGCTACACCTTC.

The chain couples TRBV30 to TRBJ2-3; 7 positions agree with TRBD2. The length of the CDR3 is 15 residues. V lost 4 bases and J lost 2; bases outside the gene matches: 9. Germline V gene lookup returns CDR1 GTSNPN and CDR2 SVGIG (reference sequence). The CDR3 reads CAWKSIGGNTDTQYF. The CDR3 nucleotides are TGTGCCTGGAAGAGCATCGGGGGGAACACAGATACGCAGTATTTT.